Sequencing of this T cell receptor (beta chain) was carried out in a study of post-analysis software for immune sequencing data. General study points: Samples made in the same batch grouped tightly together by F measure. Controls showed lower frequencies than patients for 4 or 5 TRBV segments, and TRBV5-6, TRBV5-1 and TRBV20-1 were among these. Controls significantly exceeded multiple sclerosis patients in normalized Chao1 diversity.

Unique molecular identifiers had been added to the TCR beta cDNA libraries. TCRdb analysed the PCR reads with MiXCR anew, one entry per CDR3 protein. The table includes hundreds of thousands of distinct CDR3 sequences, 45% detected once. Concerning this clonotype: The antigen remains undetermined.

Trimming stripped 4 bases from V and 8 bases from J, with 15 bases between. This CDR3 is built from 14 residues. Germline V gene data show CDR1 as LNHNV and CDR2 as YYDKDF (reference sequence). The chain carries TRBV15 and TRBJ2-1; D could derive from TRBD1 or TRBD2 (5 bases each). Material: blood. The receptor comes from a girl between 5 and 17 years old with multiple sclerosis. The CDR3 nucleotides are TGTGCCACCAGCATCAGAGGACTCAGGGATGAGCAGTTCTTC. Translation gives CATSIRGLRDEQFF.